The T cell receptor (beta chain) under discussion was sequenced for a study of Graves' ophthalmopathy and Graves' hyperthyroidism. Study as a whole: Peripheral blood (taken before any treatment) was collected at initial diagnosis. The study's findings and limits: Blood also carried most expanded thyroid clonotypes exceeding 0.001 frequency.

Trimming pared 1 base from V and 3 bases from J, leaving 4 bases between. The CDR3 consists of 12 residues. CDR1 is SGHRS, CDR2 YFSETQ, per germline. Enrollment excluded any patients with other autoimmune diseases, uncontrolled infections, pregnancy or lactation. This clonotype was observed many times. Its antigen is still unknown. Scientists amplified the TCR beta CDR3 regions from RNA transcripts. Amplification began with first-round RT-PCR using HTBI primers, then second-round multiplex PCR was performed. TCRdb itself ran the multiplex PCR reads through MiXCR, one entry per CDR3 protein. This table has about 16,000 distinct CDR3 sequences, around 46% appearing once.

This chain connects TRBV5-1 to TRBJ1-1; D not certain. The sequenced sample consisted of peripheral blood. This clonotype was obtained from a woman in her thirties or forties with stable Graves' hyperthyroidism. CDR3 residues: CASSLYDTEAFF. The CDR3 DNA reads TGCGCCAGCAGCTTGTATGACACTGAAGCTTTCTTT.